This TCR beta chain stems from a study of T cell responses to AZD1222 COVID-19 vaccine. This CDR3 region has 13 residues. Trimming at V came to 10 bases and at J to 6 bases, leaving 8 bases not matched to a gene. Germline V gives CDR1 SNHLY, CDR2 FYNNEI. With regard to this clone: As yet, its antigen is unknown.

Findings and caveats of the study: Nearly half of the spike-specific TCRs reportedly recognize variant regions that carry no mutations. Possibly, clonal diversity was underestimated; donors were largely white British and included more females. Spike-specific TCR repertoires showed rising breadth and depth after two AZD1222 doses.

Repertoires were generated with immunoSEQ multiplex PCR, while TCRdb's copy carries only in-frame clones and drops some. The sample yields 100,000 to 150,000 clones, 80% to 90% seen once. The input for sequencing was peripheral blood, taken on day 0 of MenACWY control vaccination. This receptor was identified in an adult in good health. The V and J genes are TRBV2 and TRBJ1-2; 10 bases map to TRBD1. The chain's CDR3 is CATVDRGTDGYTF. The CDR3 DNA reads as TGTGCCACCGTGGACAGGGGGACGGATGGCTACACCTTC.